This T cell receptor (beta chain) was obtained from a study of identical twins. On this clonotype: What it binds is unknown.

TCRdb used MiXCR to reprocess the 5' RACE reads, holding one entry per CDR3 protein. In the table there are hundreds of thousands of distinct CDR3 sequences, 5.5% to 7.5% of which are singletons. Between the trimmed V and J ends, which lost 6 bases and 5 bases, there was a span of 17 bases. The length of the CDR3 is 14 residues. Germline V lookup: CDR1 DFQATT, CDR2 SNEGSKA (reference sequence). Study-wide findings and caveats: Insertions were reduced in abundant cord blood beta clonotypes but not in memory repertoires.

Healthy Caucasians were all of the donors. The receptor comes from a young man in good health. The specimen sequenced was naive T cells sorted from blood. V is TRBV20-1 and J is TRBJ2-1, with D uncertain. CDR3 residues: CSASDSIRNNEQFF. CDR3 bases: TGCAGTGCGTCTGATTCCATCCGTAACAATGAGCAGTTCTTC.